Below, 6 T cell receptor beta chains from the same sample are listed, as sequenced in a study of T-cell memory formation after mild COVID-19 (dated by TCRdb to about 2021). Libraries came from 5' RACE. TCRdb lists the instrument as Illumina NovaSeq 6000. The public reads were reprocessed in TCRdb via fastp at Q25 and MiXCR, keeping in-frame beta chains. Every CDR3 protein is listed once, alongside the most common genes and DNA of its rows. This sample holds tens of thousands of distinct CDR3 sequences; around 10% were observed only once. The ten biggest clones cover around 30% of the sample. Source material: PBMCs or a T cell subset sorted from them (not recorded which). These receptors all stem from a man aged 18 to 30 who had mild COVID-19 (a few samples of this study predate the infection). The sample titles of this study are shuffled in the database, so cell type and time point are left out; the donor was told from shared clones.

This clonotype appeared many times. This chain uses TRBV12-3 or TRBV12-4 with TRBJ1-4, with 7 bases that match TRBD1. The CDR3 has 15 amino acids. Trimming cost V 3 bases and J 1 base; bases outside gene matches: 2. CDR3 in DNA: TGTGCCAGCAGTTTTCGACAGGGAACTAATGAAAAACTGTTTTTT. Its translation: CASSFRQGTNEKLFF.

This clonotype showed up many times. The rearrangement joins TRBV5-1 to TRBJ2-3; the D gene is possibly TRBD2 (5 bases). CDR1 SGHRS and CDR2 YFSETQ come from the germline V gene. Trimming cost V 3 bases and J 4 bases, with 9 bases left between them. The CDR3 totals 13 residues. The DNA for the CDR3 is TGCGCCAGCAGCTCCGAGGGAGCAGATACGCAGTATTTT. Translated, it gives CASSSEGADTQYF.

This clonotype was seen many times. The chain is built from TRBV11-2 and TRBJ2-4; no clear D. Germline values: CDR1 SGHAT, CDR2 FQNNGV. CDR3 size: 16 residues. V was cut by 0 bases and J by 0 bases, with 9 bases left in between. The CDR3 reads CASSLEGAGAKNIQYF. The CDR3 bases are TGTGCCAGCAGCTTAGAAGGCGCTGGAGCCAAAAACATTCAGTACTTC.

This clonotype was observed at least ten times. This chain uses TRBV6-1 with TRBJ2-7; 7 nucleotides agree with TRBD1. There are 14 residues in the CDR3. V dropped 4 bases and J dropped 5; count of bases not matched to a gene: 8. The germline V gene encodes CDR1 MNHNS and CDR2 SASEGT. CDR3: CASSARQGWDEQYF. DNA for the CDR3: TGTGCCAGCAGTGCTCGACAGGGCTGGGACGAGCAGTACTTC.

Worth noting for this clonotype: Just one base apart from a much larger clone, this may be a read error. This rearrangement joins TRBV19 to TRBJ2-4, with a weak D call TRBD2 (5 bases). CDR1 is LNHDA, CDR2 SQIVND, per germline (reference sequence). The CDR3 is 13 residues long. The CDR3 nucleotides read TGTGCCCGTAGTGGCTCGGGGAGTGGCATTCAGTACTTC. Translation gives CARSGSGSGIQYF. Drawing the rest from reference TRBV19 and TRBJ2-4, the complete variable domain is DGGITQSPKYLFRKEGQNVTLSCEQNLNHDAMYWYRQDPGQGLRLIYYSQIVNDFQKGDIAEGYSVSREKKESFPLTVTSAQKNPTAFYLCARSGSGSGIQYFGAGTRLSVL.

This clonotype is deemed medium-sized. The J gene is TRBJ2-3, the V gene TRBV3-1; D remains unclear. Germline V gene lookup returns CDR1 LGHDT and CDR2 YNNKEL (reference sequence). The CDR3 totals 14 residues. The V end was cut by 1 base, the J end by 6 bases, with 11 bases between. This CDR3 is CASSQAPPPDTQYF. Written as DNA, the CDR3 is TGTGCCAGCAGCCAAGCACCCCCCCCGGATACGCAGTATTTT.